This TCR beta chain was retrieved from a study of CXCR3-negative and CXCR3-positive naive CD8 T cells. With UMI labels, 5' RACE was used to prepare the TRB cDNA libraries. TCRdb re-called the 5' RACE reads and gives one entry per CDR3 protein, without DNA. This sample contains tens of thousands of distinct CDR3 sequences. General study findings and limits: TRB CDR3 hydrophobicity was greater in CXCR3-positive naive cells than in CXCR3-negative naive cells. Naive subsets showed comparable surface CD5, and TCR interaction strength was also inferred from TRB CDR3 physicochemistry.

For this clonotype: Its antigen is unidentified.

The germline CDR1 and CDR2 sequences are LNHNV and YYDKDF (reference sequence). This CDR3 comprises 13 residues. With 300,000 cells each, the CD8+ T cell subsets were individually sorted in triplicate. This clonotype was obtained from a human donor in good health. Some clones in this sample may be carry-over from other donors' samples. The sequenced sample was naive CXCR3- CD8+ T cells from blood. Described subset: CD45RO-CCR7+CD27+CD95- naive CD8+ T cells lacking CXCR3 (TNR3-). This chain connects TRBV15 to TRBJ2-5; TCRdb proposes TRBD2, but this gene call is untestable without DNA. This CDR3 reads CATSRGREETQYF.